This T cell receptor (beta chain) originates from a study of shared clonotypes between healthy human individuals. Study-wide background: Serving as donors were two women and a few men, whose ages spanned 18 to 49.

All donors qualified as healthy HIV-negative adults and had experienced no recent acute infections or vaccinations. All donors were Caucasian adults living in Nashville, Tennessee. Genomic DNA for unsorted samples was obtained from 80 million to 100 million PBMCs. Profiled with immunoSEQ multiplex PCR; TCRdb holds only in-frame clones, not every one. The sample lists roughly 490,000 clones; less than 80% were seen once. Germline V CDR1 and CDR2: WNHNN, SYGVQD (reference sequence). The CDR3 has 14 residues. V was clipped by 2 bases and J by 4 bases; unmatched bases: 4. The rearrangement links TRBV10-1 to TRBJ1-1, with TRBD1 matching over 7 bases. This clonotype was obtained from a woman aged 40 to 55 in good health. Some clones in this sample may be carry-over from other donors' samples. Sequencing input: PBMCs. CDR3 nucleotides: TGCGCCAGCAGTGAGAGCACAGGGGTCACTGAAGCTTTCTTT. Its protein is CASSESTGVTEAFF.